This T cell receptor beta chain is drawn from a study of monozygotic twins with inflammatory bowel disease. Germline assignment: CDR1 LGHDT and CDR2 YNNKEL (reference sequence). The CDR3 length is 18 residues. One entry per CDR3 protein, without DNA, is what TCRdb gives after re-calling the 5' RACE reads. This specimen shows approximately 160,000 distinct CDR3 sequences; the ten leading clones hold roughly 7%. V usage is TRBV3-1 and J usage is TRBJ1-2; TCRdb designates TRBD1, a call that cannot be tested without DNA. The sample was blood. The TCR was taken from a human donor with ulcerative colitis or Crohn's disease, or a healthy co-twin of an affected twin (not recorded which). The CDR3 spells CASSLRLGPGVLLYGYTF.